The 17 T cell receptor beta chains in this list originate from one sample, sequenced in a study of CD8 T cells in Susac syndrome. Random hexamers were used to reverse transcribe 0.5 to 1 ug of RNA. TCRdb fed the immunoSEQ multiplex PCR reads into MiXCR, producing one record per CDR3 protein. This sample carries 170,000 or so distinct CDR3 sequences, about 96% of them seen once, and the ten largest clones take less than 0.15%. The sequencing input was CD4+ T cells from PBMCs. These receptors originate from a human donor with Susac syndrome.

The J gene is TRBJ1-6, the V gene TRBV27, with TRBD1 as a possible D gene (5 bases). From germline, CDR1 is MNHEY and CDR2 SMNVEV (reference sequence). V lost 0 bases to trimming and J lost 8 bases, with 14 bases between them. This CDR3 is 16 amino acids long. The CDR3 sequence: CASSLSQGGRYSPLHF. The CDR3 DNA is TGTGCCAGCAGTTTATCGCAGGGAGGGAGATATTCACCCCTCCACTTT.

The chain uses TRBV24-1 and TRBJ2-1, with 8 bases matching TRBD2. Germline V gives CDR1 KGHDR, CDR2 SFDVKD. The CDR3 totals 14 residues. J gave up 10 bases and V 6 bases, and 10 bases lay outside the gene matches. The CDR3: CATSRAGGSGEQFF. CDR3 coding DNA: TGTGCCACCAGTAGGGCGGGAGGCTCAGGGGAGCAGTTCTTC.

The chain carries TRBV29-1 and TRBJ1-4, with D uncertain. Germline V gene lookup returns CDR1 SQVTM and CDR2 ANQGSEA. The CDR3 loop spans 13 amino acids. V dropped 3 bases and J dropped 6 bases, with 11 bases sitting between them. CDR3 sequence (DNA): TGCAGCGTTGAGGAGGTCGTAGATGAAAAACTGTTTTTT. Encoded protein: CSVEEVVDEKLFF.

This clonotype was seen once. V usage is TRBV29-1 and J usage is TRBJ2-4; 10 nucleotides agree with TRBD1. V dropped 3 bases and J dropped 2; count of bases not matched to a gene: 10. The germline V gene encodes CDR1 SQVTM and CDR2 ANQGSEA. This CDR3 has 17 amino acids. The DNA for the CDR3 is TGCAGCGTTGAGAGGCCCCAGGGACAGGGGACCAAAAACATTCAGTACTTC. Translated, it gives CSVERPQGQGTKNIQYF.

The gene calls are TRBV5-8 and TRBJ2-7, with D possibly being TRBD1 (5 bases). Germline V gene lookup returns CDR1 SGHTS and CDR2 YDEGEE. The germline V and J ends were trimmed by 2 bases and 4 bases, with 10 bases remaining between them. The CDR3 has 13 amino acids. CDR3 amino acids: CASSFGDRYEQYV. CDR3 coding DNA: TGTGCCAGCAGCTTTGGTGACAGATACGAGCAGTACGTC.

V usage is TRBV2 and J usage is TRBJ2-1; D remains unclear. The CDR3 totals 14 residues. Looked up from germline, CDR1 is SNHLY and CDR2 is FYNNEI. V lost 3 bases and J 2 bases, leaving 8 bases between the germline ends. This CDR3 reads CASSESTPYNEQFF. The CDR3, as DNA: TGTGCCAGCAGTGAGTCGACACCCTACAATGAGCAGTTCTTC.

The chain uses TRBV7-3 and TRBJ1-2; D not resolved. Per germline, CDR1 SGHTA and CDR2 FQGTGA. V lost 6 bases and J lost 8, with 13 bases in between. This CDR3 spans 12 amino acids. CDR3 amino acids: CASRSPPGGYTF. The CDR3 DNA is TGTGCCAGCAGGAGTCCCCCGGGGGGCTACACCTTC. Filled out from reference TRBV7-3 and TRBJ1-2, the complete variable domain reads GAGVSQTPSNKVTEKGKYVELRCDPISGHTALYWYRQSLGQGPEFLIYFQGTGAADDSGLPNDRFFAVRPEGSVSTLKIQRTERGDSAVYLCASRSPPGGYTFGSGTRLTVV.

V and J are TRBV30 and TRBJ2-7; 7 bases fit TRBD1. The germline CDR1 and CDR2 sequences are GTSNPN and SVGIG (reference sequence). The V and J ends lost 2 bases and 6 bases, in that order; junction bases with no gene match: 10. The CDR3 extends over 14 amino acids. The CDR3 bases are TGTGCCTGGAGTATTCGGACAGGTTTCGCCGAGCAGTACTTC. Its translation: CAWSIRTGFAEQYF.

This clonotype was observed once. The CDR3, as DNA: TGTGCCAGCAGCCAAGAAGGGACGGACGGCGAGCAGTACTTC. It codes for CASSQEGTDGEQYF. The chain uses TRBV3-1 and TRBJ2-7, with D perhaps given as TRBD1 or TRBD2 (5 bases each). V lost 0 bases to trimming and J lost 6 bases, with 12 bases between them. In germline, CDR1 is LGHDT, CDR2 YNNKEL (reference sequence). The CDR3 has 14 residues.

This chain links TRBV7-2 with TRBJ2-1; TRBD2 agrees at 11 bases. The germline CDR1 and CDR2 sequences are SGHTA and FQGNSA. The ends lost 1 base at V and 8 bases at J; junction bases unmatched: 4. The CDR3 is 15 amino acids. In DNA form, the CDR3 reads TGTGCCAGCAGCTTAGGACTAGCGGGAATGGATGAGCAGTTCTTC. It specifies CASSLGLAGMDEQFF.

The chain carries TRBV14 and TRBJ1-1; D is uncertain. Deletions cut 5 bases from V and 3 bases from J, with 4 bases between. The CDR3 totals 11 residues. Germline V lookup: CDR1 SGHDN, CDR2 FVKESK. The CDR3 coding sequence is TGTGCCAGCAGCTCTCACACTGAAGCTTTCTTT. This sequence encodes CASSSHTEAFF.

This clonotype has a single count. The chain recombines TRBV6-1 with TRBJ2-3; 9 bases line up with TRBD1. Germline values: CDR1 MNHNS, CDR2 SASEGT. The V segment lost 6 bases and the J segment 4 bases; nucleotides outside the gene matches: 8. The CDR3 totals 15 residues. The CDR3 DNA sequence: TGTGCCAGCAGACTGAATGACAGGGGGGCAGATACGCAGTATTTT. Protein product: CASRLNDRGADTQYF.

This clonotype was detected only once. This chain joins TRBV7-9 and TRBJ2-7, with 7 bases lining up with TRBD2. This CDR3 region has 14 residues. The junction had 10 bases not matched to a gene; V was cut back by 5 bases and J by 6 bases. Looked up from germline, CDR1 is SEHNR and CDR2 is FQNEAQ (reference sequence). CDR3 sequence: CASSPVAGVREQYF. The CDR3 DNA reads as TGTGCCAGCAGCCCCGTGGCGGGAGTTCGCGAGCAGTACTTC. Supplemented by reference TRBV7-9 and TRBJ2-7, the full variable domain reads DTGVSQNPRHKITKRGQNVTFRCDPISEHNRLYWYRQTLGQGPEFLTYFQNEAQLEKSRLLSDRFSAERPKGSFSTLEIQRTEQGDSAMYLCASSPVAGVREQYFGPGTRLTVT.

The chain joins TRBV5-1 to TRBJ2-5; D possibly corresponds to TRBD1 (5 bases). V was trimmed by 2 bases and J by 5 bases, leaving 13 bases between them. Germline V CDR1 and CDR2: SGHRS, YFSETQ. The CDR3 loop spans 14 amino acids. The CDR3 protein is CASSLTGWGETQYF. CDR3 nucleotides: TGCGCCAGCAGCTTAACAGGATGGGGCGAGACCCAGTACTTC.

This chain uses TRBV6-2 or TRBV6-3 with TRBJ2-7, with D unclear. This CDR3 spans 14 amino acids. Trimming stripped 5 bases from V and 1 base from J, with 12 bases between. CDR1 is MNHEY and CDR2 is SVGEGT in the germline V gene. This chain's CDR3 is CASSVRLGSYEQYF. CDR3 nucleotides: TGTGCCAGCAGTGTTCGACTGGGATCCTACGAGCAGTACTTC.

The chain combines TRBV4-2 with TRBJ2-1, with D hard to call. This CDR3 region has 12 residues. Germline V CDR1 and CDR2: LGHNA, YNFKEQ. Trimming shortened V by 3 bases and J by 5 bases, and 5 bases separated the two germline ends. CDR3: CASSQSDNEQFF. DNA of the CDR3: TGTGCCAGCAGCCAGTCAGACAATGAGCAGTTCTTC.

This chain links TRBV29-1 with TRBJ2-6, with D possibly being TRBD1 or TRBD2 (5 bases each). Germline CDR1 reads SQVTM; CDR2 reads ANQGSEA. The CDR3 runs 15 residues. Trimming cost V 4 bases and J 2 bases, with 12 bases left between them. Written as DNA, the CDR3 is TGCAGCGTTGGTCGCGAGGGGACTGGGGCCAACGTCCTGACTTTC. The encoded protein is CSVGREGTGANVLTF.